This record covers a single T cell receptor (beta chain). This clonotype was seen more than once but under ten times. Its binding antigen is unknown. Per-nucleotide qualities are absent, and no much larger clonotype sits a single base away. Synovial fluid samples were paired with blood samples taken from the same ankylosing spondylitis patients. The data were produced on an Illumina HiSeq 2500. Quantitative 5'-RACE with molecular barcodes was used to prepare TCR beta libraries. Under the source paper's analysis protocol: A new computational method, built on a probabilistic model of VDJ rearrangement, was used to identify disease-linked TCR variants. The public reads were reprocessed in TCRdb via fastp at Q25 and MiXCR, keeping in-frame beta chains. Every CDR3 protein is listed once, alongside the most common genes and DNA of its rows. These V and J calls originate from TCRdb's pipeline instead of the authors' own analysis. The table for this sample lists fewer than 35,000 distinct CDR3 sequences; 30% of them were counted only once. In total, the top ten clones hold 45% to 55% of the sample.

The sample is drawn from a study of CD8 T cells in ankylosing spondylitis (TCRdb year 2017). Concerning the study at large: The study profiled T cell receptor beta repertoires in healthy donors and ankylosing spondylitis patients to find disease-linked TCR variants. The full study cohort was made up of over 20 ankylosing spondylitis patients and around 100 healthy donors. Peripheral blood was sampled, and synovial fluid was additionally collected from ankylosing spondylitis patients.

Study-wide conclusions, independent of this receptor: Some motif variants had previously been reported in the synovial fluid and blood of reactive arthritis patients, which suggests shared mechanisms of disease initiation. Significant enrichment of the disease-linked clones was reported in matched synovial fluid samples from ankylosing spondylitis patients. In peripheral blood, the disease-linked clones were found at relatively low frequencies and had a CD8+ phenotype. A TCR beta motif of eight highly homologous amino acid variants appeared characteristic of blood from ankylosing spondylitis patients.

Reading from cysteine to phenylalanine, the CDR3 counts 15 amino acids. Kept here is only the CDR3 DNA, which spans 45 bases and is read in frame from base 1. The germline V end is reduced by 8 bases and the J end by 0 bases; junction bases left unmatched: 7. Taken from the germline V gene, the CDR1 and CDR2 loops are SGHNT and YENEEA. Sequenced sample: synovial fluid, either unsorted or a sorted T cell fraction (not recorded which). The sequence joins TRBV11-3 to TRBJ2-3, with TRBD2 identical over 8 junction bases. The source of this sequence is a male donor with ankylosing spondylitis. The CDR3 has the sequence CASSGREGSTDTQYF. DNA sequence: TGTGCCAGCTCCGGGAGGGAGGGTAGCACAGATACGCAGTATTTT.